The clone carrying this T cell receptor (beta chain) was observed many times. Its antigen is not identified. The data are from a study of blood T cells in healthy people across ages. Study-level information: Template switching captured about one barcoded beta molecule per two T cells.

The CDR3 is made up of 13 amino acids. Germline lookup yields CDR1 SQVTM and CDR2 ANQGSEA. J lost 0 bases, V lost 7 bases, and 6 bases had no gene match. Next came a second PCR, run for about 7 to 12 cycles, which used a sample-barcoded 5' primer along with a J-beta primer mix. TCRdb processed the 5' RACE reads anew with MiXCR; each CDR3 protein has one entry. The sample lists 800,000 to 950,000 distinct CDR3 sequences; 25% to 30% were seen once. Study outcomes and limitations: Comparison with aged donors showed that long-lived donors had more naive CD4+ cells and higher diversity.

Staff drew 9 to 10 milliliters of peripheral blood from each donor. The sample was also reused in another study, on T cells of mothers and their children. Turning to that study: The yield was over 9 million TCR beta CDR3 reads from each mother and approximately 3 million from each child.

The chain carries TRBV29-1 and TRBJ2-7, with 7 bases lining up with TRBD1. The receptor was derived from a woman aged 40 to 50 in good health. Sequencing used blood. For the CDR3, the DNA is TGCAGCGCAACCACAGGGGCCTCCTACGAGCAGTACTTC. Encoded protein: CSATTGASYEQYF.